A selection of T cell receptor beta chains follows, all from one sample in a study of identical twins. TCRdb independently ran MiXCR on the 5' RACE reads; one entry per CDR3 protein. The sample records approximately 600,000 distinct CDR3 sequences, approximately 9.6% being singletons. These data were also filed under a second study, of yellow fever vaccine responses in identical twins.

The sequencing input was PBMCs. Receptor source: a woman under 30 in good health. Both conserved end residues are part of each CDR3. A D gene is named only where the DNA matches it firmly. Only some rows state a clone size, as once, few, many or a class for expanded clones.

size,J,V,D,DNA,CDR3
.,TRBJ2-7,TRBV7-6,TRBD2,TGTGCCAGCAGCTCTAGCGGACACTACGAGCAGTACTTC,CASSSSGHYEQYF
many,TRBJ2-1,TRBV7-9,TRBD2,TGTGCCAGCAGCTCTAGCGGGAGTCATTCCGATGAGCAGTTCTTC,CASSSSGSHSDEQFF
many,TRBJ2-5,TRBV29-1,.,TGCAGCGTTGTTAGCGGAGGGGTAAGAGAGACCCAGTACTTC,CSVVSGGVRETQYF
few,TRBJ2-2,TRBV28,TRBD2,TGTGCCAGCAGCCCAGGTCCCACTAGCGGCGGTCCCGGGGAGCTGTTTTTT,CASSPGPTSGGPGELFF
few,TRBJ1-2,TRBV29-1,TRBD1,TGCAGCGTCGGACAGGGAGCTAACTATGGCTACACCTTC,CSVGQGANYGYTF
few,TRBJ2-1,TRBV2,.,TGTGCCAGCAGTGAACGGGTTGATGAGCAGTTCTTC,CASSERVDEQFF
.,TRBJ2-7,TRBV10-3,TRBD2,TGTGCCATCAGTGAGAGCGGGAGGTACGACGAGCAGTACTTC,CAISESGRYDEQYF
few,TRBJ2-3,TRBV6-4,TRBD2,TGTGCCAGCAGGCTACTAGCGGGAGGGCCTGGTACGCAGTATTTT,CASRLLAGGPGTQYF
.,TRBJ2-5,TRBV7-9,.,TGTGCCAGCAGCAAACGCCCCGCGGGCCAAGAGACCCAGTACTTC,CASSKRPAGQETQYF
few,TRBJ2-7,TRBV7-9,.,TGTGCCAGCAGCCCCGGCGCAGGGGACCCCTACGAGCAGTACTTC,CASSPGAGDPYEQYF
.,TRBJ2-5,TRBV25-1,.,TGTGCCAGCAGTCGAGGGGACCAAGAGACCCAGTACTTC,CASSRGDQETQYF
few,TRBJ2-1,TRBV20-1,.,TGCAGTGCCAAAGGACAGAGCTCCTACAATGAGCAGTTCTTC,CSAKGQSSYNEQFF
.,TRBJ2-1,TRBV24-1,TRBD2,TGTGCCACCAGGGGACTAGATAGGAATGAGCAGTTCTTC,CATRGLDRNEQFF
.,TRBJ1-1,TRBV12-5,TRBD1,TGTGCTAGTGGAGCCGGGACAGGGCGTCTGACTGAAGCTTTCTTT,CASGAGTGRLTEAFF
few,TRBJ1-1,TRBV20-1,.,TGCAGTGCTAGAGAGTATACTGAAGCTTTCTTT,CSAREYTEAFF
few,TRBJ1-3,TRBV15,.,TGTGCCACCAGCAGAGTTGGGCAGGCCGTTGGAAACACCATATATTTT,CATSRVGQAVGNTIYF
.,TRBJ2-1,TRBV7-2,.,TGTGCCAGCAGGAAAGAGGGGGACAATGAGCAGTTCTTC,CASRKEGDNEQFF
.,TRBJ2-7,TRBV15,TRBD2,TGTGCCACCAGCCCGACTAGCGTAACCTACGAGCAGTACTTC,CATSPTSVTYEQYF
many,TRBJ2-1,TRBV25-1,.,TGTGCCAGCAGTGAGCCCACCGACAGAAACAATGAGCAGTTCTTC,CASSEPTDRNNEQFF